The 15 T cell receptor beta chains reported below all come from one sample, sequenced in a study of blood T cell repertoires in COVID-19. Clones were read by immunoSEQ multiplex PCR, and TCRdb kept only the in-frame ones, dropping some. The table includes 200,000 to 300,000 clones, roughly 83% detected once. The sample was peripheral blood. These receptors were collected from a man aged 35 to 55 with acute or convalescent COVID-19.

V is TRBV5-8 and J is TRBJ1-1; 11 bases are shared with TRBD1. Per the germline V gene, CDR1 is SGHTS and CDR2 is YDEGEE. The length of the CDR3 is 15 residues. The ends lost 4 bases at V and 6 bases at J; junction bases unmatched: 8. CDR3 in DNA: TGTGCCAGCAGCGAAGGACAGGGGGCCTTGGCTGAAGCTTTCTTT. It is translated as CASSEGQGALAEAFF. The full variable domain, completed using reference TRBV5-8 and TRBJ1-1, is EAGVTQSPTHLIKTRGQQATLRCSPISGHTSVYWYQQALGLGLQFLLWYDEGEERNRGNFPPRFSGRQFPNYSSELNVNALELEDSALYLCASSEGQGALAEAFFGQGTRLTVV.

This clone came up a few times. The chain couples TRBV5-6 to TRBJ2-7; D gene uncertain. The germline V gene encodes CDR1 SGHDT and CDR2 YYEEEE. The CDR3 consists of 15 residues. Trimming stripped 2 bases from V and 0 bases from J, with 12 bases between. CDR3 DNA: TGTGCCAGCAGCTTACTAACTATACTCTCCTACGAGCAGTACTTC. Protein: CASSLLTILSYEQYF.

The chain combines TRBV2 with TRBJ1-2; D unclear. Germline lookup yields CDR1 SNHLY and CDR2 FYNNEI. The CDR3 covers 12 residues. Between the trimmed V and J ends, which lost 5 bases and 8 bases, there was a span of 12 bases. CDR3 coding DNA: TGTGCCAGCAGTCCCCTCTTATCCGGCTACACCTTC. Amino acids: CASSPLLSGYTF.

This rearrangement joins TRBV19 to TRBJ1-4; TRBD1 might be the D (6 bases). Germline V lookup: CDR1 LNHDA, CDR2 SQIVND (reference sequence). The CDR3 has 16 residues. The germline V and J ends were trimmed by 5 bases and 8 bases, with 21 bases remaining between them. The CDR3 DNA sequence: TGTGCCAGTAGTCCGAGGGGGAACCTCCCTGGCGAAAAACTGTTTTTT. This sequence encodes CASSPRGNLPGEKLFF.

This clone was found a few times. The rearrangement joins TRBV2 to TRBJ2-7; weak D call: TRBD2 (6 bases). This CDR3 has 14 residues. Germline V lookup: CDR1 SNHLY, CDR2 FYNNEI. Trimming removed 4 bases from V and 1 base from J, with 11 bases in between. Here the CDR3 reads CASSVRGSSYEQYF. In DNA form, the CDR3 reads TGTGCCAGCAGTGTCCGGGGGTCGTCCTACGAGCAGTACTTC.

This sequence joins TRBV10-3 and TRBJ2-1, with TRBD2 as a possible D gene (6 bases). Germline loops: CDR1 ENHRY, CDR2 SYGVKD. The CDR3 extends over 14 amino acids. Trimming removed 6 bases at V and 4 bases at J, with 13 bases between. As DNA, the CDR3 is TGTGCCATCAGACCGGACGGAGGGTACAATGAGCAGTTCTTC. This gives the protein CAIRPDGGYNEQFF.

The genes are TRBV7-2 and TRBJ2-3, with 7 bases matching TRBD1. V shed 3 bases, J shed 0 bases, and the junction held 12 bases outside the gene matches. CDR1 is SGHTA, CDR2 FQGNSA, per germline. The CDR3 totals 18 residues. CDR3 nucleotide sequence: TGTGCCAGCAGCTTGGGGCAGGGGGACACTTTTAGCACAGATACGCAGTATTTT. This encodes CASSLGQGDTFSTDTQYF.

This clone has a single count. The chain combines TRBV10-3 with TRBJ2-1; a possible D gene is TRBD2 (5 bases). Germline lookup yields CDR1 ENHRY and CDR2 SYGVKD. The V gene lost 3 bases and the J gene lost 5 bases, with 17 bases spanning the gap. The CDR3 is 16 residues long. The CDR3 bases are TGTGCCATCAGTGACCGTTCGGCGGGTTCTAACAATGAGCAGTTCTTC. The encoded protein is CAISDRSAGSNNEQFF.

V gene TRBV29-1 combines with J gene TRBJ1-2; 10 nucleotides agree with TRBD1. Germline assignment: CDR1 SQVTM and CDR2 ANQGSEA. This CDR3 is built from 14 residues. V dropped 6 bases and J dropped 4; count of bases not matched to a gene: 8. The CDR3 reads CSVATWDRGYGYTF. The CDR3 DNA reads TGCAGCGTCGCCACCTGGGACAGGGGCTATGGCTACACCTTC.

The CDR3 DNA reads TGCGCCAGCAGCCCTCGGACTAGCGGCAAAGAGACCCAGTACTTC. Encoded protein: CASSPRTSGKETQYF. The chain combines TRBV5-1 with TRBJ2-5; 10 bases fit TRBD2. The J segment lost 3 bases and the V segment lost 4 bases, leaving 6 bases of the junction unmatched. The germline CDR1 and CDR2 sequences are SGHRS and YFSETQ. The CDR3 has 15 residues.

V gene TRBV12-5 combines with J gene TRBJ2-1, with D hard to call. Looked up from germline, CDR1 is LGHNT and CDR2 is FRNRAP. The V end lost 1 base, the J end lost 0 bases, and 7 bases lay between the germline ends. This CDR3 is 15 amino acids long. As DNA, the CDR3 is TGTGCTAGTGGTTTGGACAGAAGCTCCTACAATGAGCAGTTCTTC. Its translation: CASGLDRSSYNEQFF.

This chain connects TRBV4-2 to TRBJ1-6; perhaps TRBD1 as D (6 bases). This CDR3 has 15 amino acids. Germline V CDR1 and CDR2: LGHNA, YNFKEQ. Trimming took off 6 bases at V and 5 bases at J, with 14 bases between the two ends. CDR3 coding DNA: TGTGCCAGCAGGGGATCACAGGGAGATAATTCACCCCTCCACTTT. Amino acid sequence: CASRGSQGDNSPLHF.

This clone was observed a single time. This rearrangement joins TRBV7-7 to TRBJ2-1; D gene uncertain. Trimming took 2 bases from V and 4 from J, leaving 12 bases between them. Per germline, CDR1 SSHAT and CDR2 FNYEAQ (reference sequence). The CDR3 is made up of 15 amino acids. This CDR3 is CASSLTLQRYNEQFF. Here the CDR3 DNA reads TGTGCCAGCAGCTTAACCCTACAGAGATACAATGAGCAGTTCTTC.

This clone has a handful of counts. The chain links TRBV11-1 to TRBJ2-7, with D tentatively TRBD2 (6 bases). The CDR3 consists of 16 residues. V was shortened by 2 bases and J by 3 bases, with 17 bases between the two germline ends. The germline CDR1 and CDR2 sequences are SGHAT and FQDESV (reference sequence). Here the CDR3 DNA reads TGTGCCAGCAGCTTAAATAGCCGGGACTCAGACTACGAGCAGTACTTC. Translation: CASSLNSRDSDYEQYF.

This chain uses TRBV6-5 with TRBJ2-1, with TRBD1 matching over 11 bases. The germline V gene encodes CDR1 MNHEY and CDR2 SVGAGI. The CDR3 covers 15 residues. The V gene end was trimmed by 6 bases and the J gene end by 7 bases; junction bases not matched to a gene: 8. The CDR3 region has the DNA TGTGCCAGCAGCAGCGGACAGGGGGCTAGGAATGAGCAGTTCTTC. Its protein is CASSSGQGARNEQFF.